The 5 T cell receptor beta chains below all came from one sample that was sequenced in a study of cytomegalovirus exposure and HLA in healthy donors. The PCR ran on 60 Vbeta and 13 Jbeta primers. Sequencing used immunoSEQ multiplex PCR; TCRdb keeps in-frame clones, though not all of them. In all, the sample yields 140,000 to 150,000 clones. Sequencing input: PBMCs. The receptor set was obtained from a male donor in good health and CMV-seronegative.

The CDR3 reads CASSSTYTENYGYTF. Here the CDR3 DNA reads TGTGCCAGCAGTTCCACCTACACAGAAAACTATGGCTACACCTTC. V usage is TRBV6-5 and J usage is TRBJ1-2; D is undetermined. V lost 4 bases to trimming and J lost 2 bases, with 14 bases between them. This CDR3 is built from 15 residues. Germline V gene data show CDR1 as MNHEY and CDR2 as SVGAGI.

The chain employs TRBV19 and TRBJ1-2; D unclear. The CDR3 has 14 residues. The V end was cut by 1 base, the J end by 2 bases, with 8 bases between. CDR1 is LNHDA and CDR2 is SQIVND in the germline V gene (reference sequence). Here the CDR3 reads CASSIVWENYGYTF. CDR3 DNA: TGTGCCAGTAGTATAGTATGGGAGAACTATGGCTACACCTTC.

The chain couples TRBV11-2 to TRBJ2-7; TRBD2 might be the D (6 bases). The CDR3 runs to 18 residues. V lost 3 bases, J lost 0 bases, and 21 bases lay in between. The germline CDR1 and CDR2 sequences are SGHAT and FQNNGV. The CDR3: CASSLVQPGPGGSYEQYF. In nucleotides, the CDR3 is TGTGCCAGCAGCTTGGTTCAGCCAGGCCCCGGGGGCTCCTACGAGCAGTACTTC.

The chain has TRBV28 and TRBJ2-5, with 12 bases lining up with TRBD2. Germline trimming cut 6 bases from V and 1 base from J; bases unmatched to any gene: 3. The length of the CDR3 is 15 residues. Germline-derived CDR1 and CDR2 are MDHEN and SYDVKM. The CDR3 region is CASRRTSGTQETQYF. The CDR3 DNA sequence: TGTGCCAGCAGACGGACTAGCGGGACCCAAGAGACCCAGTACTTC.

The chain is built from TRBV7-9 and TRBJ1-3, with D possibly being TRBD1 (5 bases). The CDR3 runs to 15 residues. In germline, CDR1 is SEHNR, CDR2 FQNEAQ (reference sequence). Deletions cut 4 bases from V and 4 bases from J, with 14 bases between. CDR3 region: CASSSLDSFGNTIYF. DNA for the CDR3: TGTGCCAGCAGCTCCTTAGACAGTTTCGGAAACACCATATATTTT.